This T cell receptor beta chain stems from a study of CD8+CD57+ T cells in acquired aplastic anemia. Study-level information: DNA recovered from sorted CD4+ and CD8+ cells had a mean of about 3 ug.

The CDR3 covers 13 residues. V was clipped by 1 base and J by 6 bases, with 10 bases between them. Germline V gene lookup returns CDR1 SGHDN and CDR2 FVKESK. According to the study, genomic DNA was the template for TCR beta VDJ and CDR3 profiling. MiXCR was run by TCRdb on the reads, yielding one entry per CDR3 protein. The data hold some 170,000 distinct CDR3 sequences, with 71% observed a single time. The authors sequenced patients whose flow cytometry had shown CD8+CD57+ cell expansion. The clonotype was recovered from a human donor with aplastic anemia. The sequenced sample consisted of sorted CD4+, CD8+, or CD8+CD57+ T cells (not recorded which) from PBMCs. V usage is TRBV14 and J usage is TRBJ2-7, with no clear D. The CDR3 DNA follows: TGTGCCAGCAGCCAAGTGGTGGGTAGCGAGCAGTACTTC. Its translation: CASSQVVGSEQYF.